The T cell receptor beta chain under discussion was sequenced for a study of blood T cells in healthy people across ages. A second PCR of 7 to 11 cycles used a sample-barcoded 5' primer and a J-beta primer mix. MiXCR, applied by TCRdb to the 5' RACE reads, yields one record per CDR3 protein. The sample yields 760,000 or so distinct CDR3 sequences, just under 25% seen once. The CDR3 spans 15 residues. V shed 5 bases and J 1 base; nucleotides not matched to a gene: 5. In its sample, this clonotype was seen a few times. The same data also contributed to another study, on T cells of mothers and their children.

Sequenced sample: blood. This TCR was recovered from a boy younger than 18 in good health. The V gene is TRBV12-3 or TRBV12-4, the J gene TRBJ2-1; the match to TRBD2 covers 7 bases. CDR3 in amino acids: CASSPSGISYNEQFF. In DNA form, the CDR3 reads TGTGCCAGCAGTCCTAGCGGTATATCCTACAATGAGCAGTTCTTC.